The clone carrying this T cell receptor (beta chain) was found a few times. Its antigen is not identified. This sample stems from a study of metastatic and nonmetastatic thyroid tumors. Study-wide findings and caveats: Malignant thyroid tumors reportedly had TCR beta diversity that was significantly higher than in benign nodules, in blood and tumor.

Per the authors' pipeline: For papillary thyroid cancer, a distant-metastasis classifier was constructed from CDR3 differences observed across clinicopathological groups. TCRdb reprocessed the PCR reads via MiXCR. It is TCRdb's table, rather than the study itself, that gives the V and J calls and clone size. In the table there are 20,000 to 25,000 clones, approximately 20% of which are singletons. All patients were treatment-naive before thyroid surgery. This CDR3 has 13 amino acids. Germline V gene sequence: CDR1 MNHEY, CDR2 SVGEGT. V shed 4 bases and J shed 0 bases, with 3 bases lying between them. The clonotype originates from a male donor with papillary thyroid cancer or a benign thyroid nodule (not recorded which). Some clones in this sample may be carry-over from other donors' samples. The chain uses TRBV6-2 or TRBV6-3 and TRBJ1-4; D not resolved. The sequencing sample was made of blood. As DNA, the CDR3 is TGTGCCAGCAGTTCGTCAACTAATGAAAAACTGTTTTTT. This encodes CASSSSTNEKLFF.